Following are 22 T cell receptor beta chains from one sample sequenced in a study of shared clonotypes between healthy human individuals. Assay: immunoSEQ multiplex PCR; the TCRdb copy retains only in-frame clones and omits some. The sample contains under 2.5 million clones, around 92% of which appear only once. The sequencing input was naive CD4+ T cells from PBMCs. Subset denoted: CD45RA+ positively selected. All receptors derive from a young man in good health. Some clones in this sample may be carry-over from other donors' samples.

The CDR3: CASGTPINNQPQHF. CDR3 nucleotide sequence: TGTGCCTCCGGGACACCGATTAACAATCAGCCCCAGCATTTT. The J gene is TRBJ1-5, the V gene TRBV30; maybe TRBD1 (6 bases). Germline assignment: CDR1 GTSNPN and CDR2 SVGIG (reference sequence). Between the trimmed V and J ends, which lost 7 bases and 3 bases, there was a span of 16 bases. CDR3 length: 14 amino acids.

The chain employs TRBV28 and TRBJ2-1; D not resolved. The CDR3 covers 16 residues. Germline V gene lookup returns CDR1 MDHEN and CDR2 SYDVKM. Trimming took 5 bases from V and 4 from J, leaving 18 bases between them. CDR3: CASSPPGALGYNEQFF. Written as DNA, the CDR3 is TGTGCCAGCAGTCCACCTGGTGCCCTGGGGTACAATGAGCAGTTCTTC.

The genes are TRBV6-5 and TRBJ1-2; TRBD1 agrees at 7 bases. V lost 2 bases to trimming and J lost 0 bases; unmatched junction nucleotides: 3. Germline V lookup: CDR1 MNHEY, CDR2 SVGAGI. CDR3 length: 15 amino acids. CDR3 nucleotides: TGTGCCAGCAGTTACGCCGGGACAGCTAACTATGGCTACACCTTC. It is translated as CASSYAGTANYGYTF.

The J gene is TRBJ1-2, the V gene TRBV5-3, with D unclear. TRBV5-3 is assigned to the ORF class and has an uncertain function. The V end was cut by 2 bases, the J end by 5 bases, with 10 bases between. This CDR3 is built from 13 residues. DNA for the CDR3: TGTGCCAGAAGCTTCCCGGACCTTTATGGCTACACCTTC. Amino acid sequence: CARSFPDLYGYTF.

The rearrangement links TRBV30 to TRBJ1-3; no clear D. Germline CDR1 is GTSNPN and CDR2 is SVGIG (reference sequence). Deletions cut 2 bases from V and 0 bases from J, with 11 bases between. The CDR3 totals 15 residues. The CDR3 sequence: CAWSSGLYSGNTIYF. CDR3 sequence (DNA): TGTGCCTGGAGTAGTGGGCTATACTCTGGAAACACCATATATTTT.

The J gene is TRBJ2-1, the V gene TRBV7-9; D ambiguous. Germline V gene lookup returns CDR1 SEHNR and CDR2 FQNEAQ (reference sequence). Trimming took 2 bases from V and 2 from J, leaving 13 bases between them. The CDR3 covers 16 residues. CDR3 nucleotide sequence: TGTGCCAGCAGCTTATATCCCGAATTGACCTACAATGAGCAGTTCTTC. Translated, it gives CASSLYPELTYNEQFF.

About this clone itself: Other nucleotide sequences in the sample specify the same CDR3. The chain has TRBV20-1 and TRBJ2-3; no clear D. Germline V lookup: CDR1 DFQATT, CDR2 SNEGSKA (reference sequence). Trimming shortened V by 1 base and J by 6 bases, and 5 bases separated the two germline ends. The CDR3 covers 11 residues. The CDR3: CSARVADTQYF. CDR3 nucleotide sequence: TGCAGTGCTAGAGTTGCGGATACGCAGTATTTT.

CDR3: CASSQRVSGANVLTF. Here the CDR3 DNA reads TGTGCCAGCAGCCAGAGGGTCTCTGGGGCCAACGTCCTGACTTTC. The genes are TRBV7-3 and TRBJ2-6, with D tentatively TRBD2 (5 bases). This CDR3 has 15 amino acids. V lost 5 bases and J lost 0, with 8 bases in between. In germline, CDR1 is SGHTA, CDR2 FQGTGA.

This clone was seen just once. The V call is TRBV28, the J call TRBJ2-6; 11 bases agree with TRBD1. Germline CDR1 reads MDHEN; CDR2 reads SYDVKM. This CDR3 has 16 residues. V shed 9 bases, J shed 0 bases, and the junction held 4 bases outside the gene matches. CDR3 sequence reads: CASRTGGRSGANVLTF. As DNA, the CDR3 is TGTGCCAGTCGGACAGGGGGCCGCTCTGGGGCCAACGTCCTGACTTTC.

The V gene is TRBV5-4, the J gene TRBJ1-1, with a possible D match to TRBD1 (5 bases). V lost 1 base and J lost 10, with 14 bases in between. Germline V gene lookup returns CDR1 SGHNT and CDR2 YYREEE (reference sequence). There are 13 residues in the CDR3. Here the CDR3 reads CASSLRVRGTAFF. CDR3 in DNA: TGTGCCAGCAGCTTGAGGGTACGGGGCACAGCTTTCTTT.

V is TRBV14 and J is TRBJ2-1, with D possibly TRBD1 on 6 matching bases. CDR3 length: 16 residues. Germline lookup yields CDR1 SGHDN and CDR2 FVKESK. Trimming removed 0 bases at V and 7 bases at J, with 16 bases between. In DNA, the CDR3 is TGTGCCAGCAGCCAAGATCAGGTCCGAGGGGGTAATGAGCAGTTCTTC. Protein product: CASSQDQVRGGNEQFF.

The chain employs TRBV15 and TRBJ2-2; 11 bases are a match to TRBD2. Germline V gene sequence: CDR1 LNHNV, CDR2 YYDKDF (reference sequence). Trimming at V came to 5 bases and at J to 4 bases, leaving 6 bases not matched to a gene. This CDR3 has 16 residues. Here the CDR3 reads CATSPQLAGVTGELFF. The CDR3 bases are TGTGCCACCAGCCCTCAACTAGCGGGAGTCACCGGGGAGCTGTTTTTT.

This rearrangement joins TRBV30 to TRBJ2-1; D possibly uses TRBD1 or TRBD2 (5 bases each). CDR1 and CDR2 from the germline V gene are GTSNPN and SVGIG (reference sequence). This CDR3 contains 15 residues. The ends were cut back, 0 bases at V and 5 bases at J, with 14 bases in the middle. This CDR3 is CAWSVRLMGDNEQFF. Here the CDR3 DNA reads TGTGCCTGGAGTGTACGGCTCATGGGGGACAATGAGCAGTTCTTC.

The chain has TRBV6-1 and TRBJ2-1; 12 nucleotides line up with TRBD2. CDR1 and CDR2 from the germline V gene are MNHNS and SASEGT. The CDR3 contains 15 residues. V trimming: 1 base; J trimming: 7 bases; junction bases outside the gene matches: 2. The CDR3 loop is CASSEGLAGGNEQFF. Written as DNA, the CDR3 is TGTGCCAGCAGTGAAGGGCTAGCGGGAGGGAATGAGCAGTTCTTC.

This clone appeared once. The chain joins TRBV7-2 to TRBJ1-1; D ambiguous. This CDR3 spans 15 amino acids. V lost 0 bases, J lost 5 bases, and 13 bases lay in between. Per germline, CDR1 SGHTA and CDR2 FQGNSA. The CDR3: CASSLAGSPATEAFF. The CDR3 coding sequence is TGTGCCAGCAGCTTAGCTGGATCCCCGGCGACTGAAGCTTTCTTT.

The J gene is TRBJ2-7, the V gene TRBV11-2; 8 positions match TRBD2. Losses at the gene ends were 1 base for V and 3 bases for J; bases not matched to a gene: 14. The CDR3 runs 18 residues. Looked up from germline, CDR1 is SGHAT and CDR2 is FQNNGV. CDR3 nucleotides: TGTGCCAGCAGCTTAGTTGGGACTAGGTCCCCACGGGACTACGAGCAGTACTTC. It translates to CASSLVGTRSPRDYEQYF.

This clone came up once. The chain joins TRBV7-2 to TRBJ2-5; tentatively, D is TRBD2 (6 bases). The CDR3 extends over 15 amino acids. Trimming removed 0 bases from V and 5 bases from J, with 13 bases in between. Germline values: CDR1 SGHTA, CDR2 FQGNSA. CDR3 in amino acids: CASSLAPGLGETQYF. The CDR3 DNA follows: TGTGCCAGCAGCTTAGCCCCGGGACTGGGCGAGACCCAGTACTTC.

This clone has just a few counts. The chain carries TRBV2 and TRBJ2-1; 8 positions match TRBD1. V was pared by 2 bases and J by 14 bases, with 5 bases of the junction left unmatched. The CDR3 length is 12 residues. CDR1 is SNHLY, CDR2 FYNNEI, per germline. The DNA for the CDR3 is TGTGCCAGCAGTGAACGGGACAGGACAGAGTTCTTC. Translated: CASSERDRTEFF.

V gene TRBV7-6 combines with J gene TRBJ1-1, with 9 bases matching TRBD1. J gave up 7 bases and V 6 bases, and 6 bases lay outside the gene matches. This CDR3 spans 13 amino acids. CDR1 SGHVS and CDR2 FNYEAQ come from the germline V gene. In nucleotides, the CDR3 is TGTGCCAGCAGTTTTCAGACAGGGGGTGAAGCTTTCTTT. This gives the protein CASSFQTGGEAFF.

This sequence joins TRBV5-1 and TRBJ2-3; TRBD1 matches 7 bases. V gave up 6 bases and J gave up 0 bases; unmatched junction bases: 4. The CDR3 has 14 residues. The V gene's germline CDR1 is SGHRS and CDR2 YFSETQ. CDR3 sequence reads: CASKGAASTDTQYF. The CDR3 nucleotides read TGCGCCAGCAAGGGGGCGGCTAGCACAGATACGCAGTATTTT.

This clone was seen once. The rearrangement uses TRBV5-4 and TRBJ2-7; 11 bases line up with TRBD2. In germline, CDR1 is SGHNT, CDR2 YYREEE (reference sequence). The CDR3 sequence is 15 residues long. Losses at the gene ends were 0 bases for V and 5 bases for J; bases not matched to a gene: 4. CDR3 DNA sequence: TGTGCCAGCAGCTTGGGCGGTAGCGGGAGGGACGAGCAGTACTTC. Translating gives CASSLGGSGRDEQYF.

The rearrangement uses TRBV7-9 and TRBJ2-1; a weak D match, TRBD2 (6 bases). V gave up 3 bases and J gave up 5 bases, with 20 bases separating them. This CDR3 is built from 17 residues. Per the germline V gene, CDR1 is SEHNR and CDR2 is FQNEAQ (reference sequence). The chain's CDR3 is CASSFRGGTHQDNEQFF. The DNA for the CDR3 is TGTGCCAGCAGCTTCCGTGGCGGGACCCACCAGGACAATGAGCAGTTCTTC.